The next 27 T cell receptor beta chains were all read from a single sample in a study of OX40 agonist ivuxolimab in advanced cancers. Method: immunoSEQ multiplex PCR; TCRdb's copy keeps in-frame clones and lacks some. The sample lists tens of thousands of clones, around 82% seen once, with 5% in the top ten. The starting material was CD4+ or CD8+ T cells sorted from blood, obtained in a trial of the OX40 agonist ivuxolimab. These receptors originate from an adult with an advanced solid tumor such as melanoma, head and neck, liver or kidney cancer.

CDR3 in amino acids: CASSFAERRGSTDTQYF. In nucleotides, the CDR3 is TGTGCCAGCAGTTTTGCCGAACGGCGGGGGTCAACAGATACGCAGTATTTT. The chain employs TRBV28 and TRBJ2-3; 7 bases align to TRBD2. Germline-derived CDR1 and CDR2 are MDHEN and SYDVKM. Trimming at V came to 3 bases and at J to 3 bases, leaving 12 bases not matched to a gene. The length of the CDR3 is 17 residues.

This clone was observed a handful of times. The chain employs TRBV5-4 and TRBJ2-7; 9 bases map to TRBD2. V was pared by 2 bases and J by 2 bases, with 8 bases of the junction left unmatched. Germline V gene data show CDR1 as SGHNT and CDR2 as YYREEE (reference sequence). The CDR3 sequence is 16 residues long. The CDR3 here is CASSFAGAGGTYEQYF. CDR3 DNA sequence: TGTGCCAGCAGCTTTGCAGGGGCGGGAGGGACCTACGAGCAGTACTTC.

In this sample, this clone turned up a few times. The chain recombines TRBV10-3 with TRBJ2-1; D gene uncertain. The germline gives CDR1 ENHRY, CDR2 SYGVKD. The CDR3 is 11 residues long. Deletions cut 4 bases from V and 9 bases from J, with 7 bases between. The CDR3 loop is CAISASFEQFF. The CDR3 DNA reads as TGTGCCATCAGTGCAAGTTTTGAGCAGTTCTTC.

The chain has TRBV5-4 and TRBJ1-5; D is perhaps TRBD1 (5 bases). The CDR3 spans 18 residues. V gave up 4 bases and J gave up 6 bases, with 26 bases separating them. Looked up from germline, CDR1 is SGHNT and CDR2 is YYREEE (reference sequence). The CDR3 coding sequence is TGTGCCAGCAGCCTTCGTGGGACCCCTAAAGGGATGCTTCAGCCCCAGCATTTT. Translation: CASSLRGTPKGMLQPQHF.

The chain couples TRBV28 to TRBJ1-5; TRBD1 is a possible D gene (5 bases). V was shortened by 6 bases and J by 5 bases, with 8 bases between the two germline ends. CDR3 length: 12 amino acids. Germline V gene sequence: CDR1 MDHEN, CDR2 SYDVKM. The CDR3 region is CASRGGDQPQHF. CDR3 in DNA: TGTGCCAGCAGGGGGGGAGATCAGCCCCAGCATTTT.

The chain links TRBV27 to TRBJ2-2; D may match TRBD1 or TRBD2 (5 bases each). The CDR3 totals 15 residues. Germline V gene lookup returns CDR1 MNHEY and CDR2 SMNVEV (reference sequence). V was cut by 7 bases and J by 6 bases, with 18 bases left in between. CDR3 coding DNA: TGTGCCAGCATTCCATACTGGGGGTACGCCGGGGAGCTGTTTTTT. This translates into CASIPYWGYAGELFF.

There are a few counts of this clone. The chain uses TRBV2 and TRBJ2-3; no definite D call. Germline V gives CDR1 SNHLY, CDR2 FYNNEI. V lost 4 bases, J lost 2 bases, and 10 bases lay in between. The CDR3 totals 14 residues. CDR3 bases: TGTGCCAGCAGTGTCCTTGGAGACACAGATACGCAGTATTTT. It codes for CASSVLGDTDTQYF. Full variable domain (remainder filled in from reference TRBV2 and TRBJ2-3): EPEVTQTPSHQVTQMGQEVILRCVPISNHLYFYWYRQILGQKVEFLVSFYNNEISEKSEIFDDQFSVERPDGSNFTLKIRSTKLEDSAMYFCASSVLGDTDTQYFGPGTRLTVL.

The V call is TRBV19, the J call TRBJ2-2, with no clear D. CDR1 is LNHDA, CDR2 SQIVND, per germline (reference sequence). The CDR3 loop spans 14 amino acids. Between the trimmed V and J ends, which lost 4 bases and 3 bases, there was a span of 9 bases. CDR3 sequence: CASSRSAHTGELFF. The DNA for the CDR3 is TGTGCCAGTAGTAGGTCGGCTCACACCGGGGAGCTGTTTTTT.

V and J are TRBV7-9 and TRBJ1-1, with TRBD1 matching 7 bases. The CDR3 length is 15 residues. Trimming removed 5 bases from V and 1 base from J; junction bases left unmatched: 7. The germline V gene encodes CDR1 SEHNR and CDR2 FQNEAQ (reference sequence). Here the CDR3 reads CASSPPGTANTEAFF. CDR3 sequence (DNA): TGTGCCAGCAGCCCACCCGGGACAGCGAACACTGAAGCTTTCTTT.

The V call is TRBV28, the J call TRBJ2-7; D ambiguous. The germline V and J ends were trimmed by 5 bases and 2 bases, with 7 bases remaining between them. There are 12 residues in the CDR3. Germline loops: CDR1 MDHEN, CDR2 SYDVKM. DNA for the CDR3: TGTGCCAGCAGTACAACAGCCTACGAGCAGTACTTC. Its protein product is CASSTTAYEQYF.

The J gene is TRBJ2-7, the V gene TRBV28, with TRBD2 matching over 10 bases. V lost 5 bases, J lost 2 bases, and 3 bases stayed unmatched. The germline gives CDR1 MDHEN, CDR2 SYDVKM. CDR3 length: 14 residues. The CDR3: CASSDTSGAYEQYF. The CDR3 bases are TGTGCCAGCAGTGATACTAGCGGGGCCTACGAGCAGTACTTC.

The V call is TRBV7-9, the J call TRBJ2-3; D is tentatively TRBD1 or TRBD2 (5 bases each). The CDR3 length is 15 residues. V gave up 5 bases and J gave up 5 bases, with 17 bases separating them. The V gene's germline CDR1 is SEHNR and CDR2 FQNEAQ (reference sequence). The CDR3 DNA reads TGTGCCAGCAGCCCCGACGGGACGGCCAGAGATACGCAGTATTTT. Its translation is CASSPDGTARDTQYF.

CDR3 loop: CARSLVMVHRGSGGNTIYF. The CDR3 DNA reads as TGTGCCAGAAGCTTGGTAATGGTTCACAGGGGGTCGGGTGGAAACACCATATATTTT. This chain joins TRBV5-3 and TRBJ1-3; 8 nucleotides align to TRBD1. TRBV5-3 is reported as an ORF; its role is uncertain. After removal of 0 bases from V and 3 bases from J, the junction contained 14 bases not matched to a gene. The CDR3 covers 19 residues.

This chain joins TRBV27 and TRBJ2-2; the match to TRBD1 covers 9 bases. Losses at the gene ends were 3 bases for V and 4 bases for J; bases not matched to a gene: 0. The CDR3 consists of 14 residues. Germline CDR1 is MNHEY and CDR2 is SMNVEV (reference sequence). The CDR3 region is CASSLTGGTGELFF. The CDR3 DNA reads TGTGCCAGCAGTTTGACAGGGGGCACCGGGGAGCTGTTTTTT.

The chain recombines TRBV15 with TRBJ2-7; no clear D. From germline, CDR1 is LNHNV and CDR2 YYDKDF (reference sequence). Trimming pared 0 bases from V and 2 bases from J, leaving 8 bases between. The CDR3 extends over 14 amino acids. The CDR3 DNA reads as TGTGCCACCAGCAGAGATAAGGGCCCCTACGAGCAGTACTTC. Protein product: CATSRDKGPYEQYF.

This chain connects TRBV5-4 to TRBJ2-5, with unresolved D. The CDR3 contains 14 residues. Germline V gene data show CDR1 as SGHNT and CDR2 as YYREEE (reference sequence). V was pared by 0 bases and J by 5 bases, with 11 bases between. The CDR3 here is CASSLGVTPETQYF. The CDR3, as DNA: TGTGCCAGCAGCTTGGGTGTGACTCCTGAGACCCAGTACTTC.

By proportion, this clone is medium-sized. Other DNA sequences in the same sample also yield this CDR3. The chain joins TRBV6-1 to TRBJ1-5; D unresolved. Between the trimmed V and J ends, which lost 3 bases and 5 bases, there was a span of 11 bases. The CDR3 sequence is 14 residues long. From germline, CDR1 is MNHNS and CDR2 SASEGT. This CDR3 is CASSESGSDQPQHF. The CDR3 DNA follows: TGTGCCAGCAGTGAGTCAGGTTCGGATCAGCCCCAGCATTTT.

CDR3 DNA: TGTGCCAGCAGCTTATACCTTGGGACTGCGAACACCGGGGAGCTGTTTTTT. Translation: CASSLYLGTANTGELFF. The J gene is TRBJ2-2, the V gene TRBV7-2, with D perhaps matching TRBD2 (6 bases). V was shortened by 2 bases and J by 0 bases, with 13 bases between the two germline ends. The CDR3 loop spans 17 amino acids. Per germline, CDR1 SGHTA and CDR2 FQGNSA.

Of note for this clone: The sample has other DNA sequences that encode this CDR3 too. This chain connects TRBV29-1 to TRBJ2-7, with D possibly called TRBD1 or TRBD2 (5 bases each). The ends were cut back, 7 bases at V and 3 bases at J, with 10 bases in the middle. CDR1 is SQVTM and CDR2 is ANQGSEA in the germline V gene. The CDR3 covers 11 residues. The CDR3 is CSARDHYEQYF. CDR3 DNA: TGCAGCGCGAGGGACCACTACGAGCAGTACTTC.

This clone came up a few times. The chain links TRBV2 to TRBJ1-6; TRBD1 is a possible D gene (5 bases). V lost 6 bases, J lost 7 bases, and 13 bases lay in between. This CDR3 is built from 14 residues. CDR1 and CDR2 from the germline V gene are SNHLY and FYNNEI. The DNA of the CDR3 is TGTGCCAGCAGAGAGGGGCGTCCGAATTCACCCCTCCACTTT. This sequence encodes CASREGRPNSPLHF.

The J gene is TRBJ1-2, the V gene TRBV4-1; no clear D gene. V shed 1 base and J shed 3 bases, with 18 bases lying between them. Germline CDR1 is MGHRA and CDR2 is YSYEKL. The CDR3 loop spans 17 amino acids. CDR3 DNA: TGCGCCAGCAGCCAAGGTTTAGCGGCAGGCATCGACTATGGCTACACCTTC. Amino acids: CASSQGLAAGIDYGYTF.

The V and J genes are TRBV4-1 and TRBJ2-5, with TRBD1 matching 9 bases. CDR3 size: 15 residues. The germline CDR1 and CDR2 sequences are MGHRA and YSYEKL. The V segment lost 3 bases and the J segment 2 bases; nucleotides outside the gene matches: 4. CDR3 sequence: CASSQGQGNQETQYF. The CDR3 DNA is TGCGCCAGCAGCCAGGGACAGGGAAATCAAGAGACCCAGTACTTC.

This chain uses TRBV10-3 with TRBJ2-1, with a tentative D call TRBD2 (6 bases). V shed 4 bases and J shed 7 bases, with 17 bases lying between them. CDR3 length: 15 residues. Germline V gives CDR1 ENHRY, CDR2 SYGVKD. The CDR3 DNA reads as TGTGCCATCAGTGGGACCCGGGGAGGTCAGAATGAGCAGTTCTTC. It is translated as CAISGTRGGQNEQFF.

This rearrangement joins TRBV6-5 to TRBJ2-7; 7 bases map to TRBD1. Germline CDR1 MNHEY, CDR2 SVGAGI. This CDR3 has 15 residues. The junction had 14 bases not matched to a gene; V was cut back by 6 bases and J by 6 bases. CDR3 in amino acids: CASRPPGQPLGEQYF. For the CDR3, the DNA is TGTGCCAGCAGACCTCCGGGACAGCCTCTAGGCGAGCAGTACTTC.

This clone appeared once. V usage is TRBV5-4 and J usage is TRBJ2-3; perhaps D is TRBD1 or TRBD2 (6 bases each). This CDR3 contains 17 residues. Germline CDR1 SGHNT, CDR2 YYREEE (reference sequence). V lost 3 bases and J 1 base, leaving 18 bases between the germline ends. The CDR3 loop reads CASSWGARGAGTDTQYF. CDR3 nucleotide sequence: TGTGCCAGCAGCTGGGGGGCTAGAGGGGCCGGCACAGATACGCAGTATTTT.

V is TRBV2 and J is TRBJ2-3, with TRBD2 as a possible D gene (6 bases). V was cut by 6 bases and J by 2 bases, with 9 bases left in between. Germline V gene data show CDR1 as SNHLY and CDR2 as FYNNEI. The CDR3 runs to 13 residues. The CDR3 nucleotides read TGTGCCAGCAGGAAGGACTACACAGATACGCAGTATTTT. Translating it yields CASRKDYTDTQYF.

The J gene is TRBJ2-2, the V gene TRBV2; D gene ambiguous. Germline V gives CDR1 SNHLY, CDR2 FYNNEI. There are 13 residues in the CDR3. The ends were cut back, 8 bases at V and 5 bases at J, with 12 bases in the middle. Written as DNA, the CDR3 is TGTGCCAGCTCCCCCCTCTGGACCGGGGAGCTGTTTTTT. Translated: CASSPLWTGELFF.